This T cell receptor beta chain was recorded in a study of CD8+CD57+ T cells in acquired aplastic anemia. Study-wide context: Sorted cells (CD4+ and CD8+) yielded DNA amounts that averaged roughly 3.5 ug.

Study-level findings and limits: Fewer than 35 sequences, all CD8+ CDR3, were shared between patients and controls.

Investigators profiled TCR beta VDJ and CDR3 from genomic DNA template. MiXCR, run by TCRdb on the reads, gives a single entry per CDR3 protein. The sample holds approximately 80,000 distinct CDR3 sequences, roughly 70% seen once. By flow cytometry, patients selected for sequencing had shown an expansion of CD8+CD57+ cells. A severe acquired aplastic anemia diagnosis applied to all patients. As regards this clonotype: Its specificity is unknown.

This TCR was sampled from a human donor with aplastic anemia. What was sequenced was sorted CD4+, CD8+, or CD8+CD57+ T cells (not recorded which) from PBMCs.

This CDR3 reads CATSQGGGSGYTF. The CDR3 bases are TGTGCCACCAGTCAGGGAGGGGGTTCTGGCTACACCTTC. The V call is TRBV24-1, the J call TRBJ1-2, with a weak D call TRBD1 (6 bases). The V and J ends lost 6 bases and 7 bases respectively, with 14 bases between them. The V gene's germline CDR1 is KGHDR and CDR2 SFDVKD. This CDR3 region has 13 residues.